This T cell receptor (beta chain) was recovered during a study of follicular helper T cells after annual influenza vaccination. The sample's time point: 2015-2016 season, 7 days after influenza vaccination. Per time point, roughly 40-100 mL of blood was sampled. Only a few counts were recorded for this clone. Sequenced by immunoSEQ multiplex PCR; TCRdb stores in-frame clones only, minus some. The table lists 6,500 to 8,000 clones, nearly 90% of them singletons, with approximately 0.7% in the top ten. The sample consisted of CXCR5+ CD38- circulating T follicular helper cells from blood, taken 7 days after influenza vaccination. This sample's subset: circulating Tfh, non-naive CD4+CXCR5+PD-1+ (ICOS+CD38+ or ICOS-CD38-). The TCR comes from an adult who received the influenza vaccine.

The CDR3 bases are TGTGCCAGCAGTGGTGCTTCCTACGAGCAGTACTTC. It is translated as CASSGASYEQYF. The chain carries TRBV25-1 and TRBJ2-7; D gene ambiguous. V gave up 4 bases and J gave up 1 base, with 5 bases separating them. The CDR3 runs to 12 residues. CDR1 is MGHDK, CDR2 SYGVNS, per germline.